The sequence of this T cell receptor (beta chain) was determined in a study of cytotoxic CD8 clonotypes in ibrutinib-treated CLL. Germline loops: CDR1 KGHSH, CDR2 LQKENI. The CDR3 extends over 15 amino acids. Trimming removed 0 bases at V and 8 bases at J, with 13 bases between. Produced via immunoSEQ multiplex PCR; TCRdb's table is partial and in-frame only. The profile shows some 98,000 clones, around 80% of them singletons. The sequence was collected from a human donor with chronic lymphocytic leukemia. Sample: PBMCs, taken after 12 months of ibrutinib treatment. The chain couples TRBV18 to TRBJ1-4, with unresolved D. The CDR3 bases are TGTGCCAGCTCACCACCGGTCGGGCCTGAGGAAAAACTGTTTTTT. This sequence encodes CASSPPVGPEEKLFF. Using reference TRBV18 and TRBJ1-4 for the parts outside the CDR3, the full variable domain is NAGVMQNPRHLVRRRGQEARLRCSPMKGHSHVYWYRQLPEEGLKFMVYLQKENIIDESGMPKERFSAEFPKEGPSILRIQQVVRGDSAAYFCASSPPVGPEEKLFFGSGTQLSVL.